This is a list of T cell receptor beta chains from one sample in a study of control samples from healthy donors and cancer patients. TCRdb's copy holds only in-frame clones and misses some; the assay was immunoSEQ multiplex PCR. The data contain approximately 92,000 clones, roughly 93% of them singletons. Specimen: blood. These receptors all come from a woman in her 30s in good health. Both conserved end residues are part of each CDR3. A D gene is named only where the DNA matches it firmly. Only part of the rows carry a size: once, few, many, or a class if the clone is expanded.

v_call: TRBV4-1
clone_size: NA
d_call: NA
j_call: TRBJ2-7
cdr3_nt: TGCGCCAGCAGCCACGGCCAGGGGTCCGCCTACGAGCAGTACTTC
cdr3_aa: CASSHGQGSAYEQYF

v_call: TRBV20-1
clone_size: NA
d_call: NA
j_call: TRBJ2-3
cdr3_nt: TGCAGTGCTAGTACAGATTACTTTACGGATACGCAGTATTTT
cdr3_aa: CSASTDYFTDTQYF

v_call: TRBV6-5
clone_size: NA
d_call: TRBD2
j_call: TRBJ2-3
cdr3_nt: TGTGCCAGCAGAGTAGCGGGAATCCGAACAGATACGCAGTATTTT
cdr3_aa: CASRVAGIRTDTQYF

v_call: TRBV6-5
clone_size: NA
d_call: TRBD2
j_call: TRBJ2-1
cdr3_nt: TGTGCCAGCAGTTCGCTAGCGGGAAGGCGTAATGAGCAGTTCTTC
cdr3_aa: CASSSLAGRRNEQFF

v_call: TRBV2
clone_size: NA
d_call: NA
j_call: TRBJ2-7
cdr3_nt: TGTGCCTCGAGGAGGGAAGGAGGGAACTACGAGCAGTACTTC
cdr3_aa: CASRREGGNYEQYF

v_call: TRBV7-8
clone_size: NA
d_call: NA
j_call: TRBJ1-4
cdr3_nt: TGTGCCAGCAGCTTACGTCGAGAGGAAAAACTGTTTTTT
cdr3_aa: CASSLRREEKLFF

v_call: TRBV5-1
clone_size: few
d_call: NA
j_call: TRBJ1-4
cdr3_nt: TGCGCCAGCAGCTTTGGCCCAGGAGATGAAAAACTGTTTTTT
cdr3_aa: CASSFGPGDEKLFF

v_call: TRBV6-4
clone_size: NA
d_call: NA
j_call: TRBJ2-3
cdr3_nt: TGTGCCAGCAGTGACTCGGTATCAGATACGCAGTATTTT
cdr3_aa: CASSDSVSDTQYF

v_call: TRBV5-1
clone_size: NA
d_call: TRBD1
j_call: TRBJ2-7
cdr3_nt: TGCGCCAGCACCAGAAACAGGGGGGACGACGAGCAGTACTTC
cdr3_aa: CASTRNRGDDEQYF

v_call: TRBV29-1
clone_size: NA
d_call: TRBD1
j_call: TRBJ2-7
cdr3_nt: TGCAGCGTTACAGTAGGGGGACAGATCTACGAGCAGTACTTC
cdr3_aa: CSVTVGGQIYEQYF

v_call: TRBV13
clone_size: NA
d_call: TRBD2
j_call: TRBJ2-2
cdr3_nt: TGTGCCAGCAGCTTGGGACTAGCGGGATGGACCGGGGAGCTGTTTTTT
cdr3_aa: CASSLGLAGWTGELFF

v_call: TRBV5-6
clone_size: NA
d_call: NA
j_call: TRBJ1-1
cdr3_nt: TGTGCCAGCAGTCTGGTGGGGTCATCCCGGGGCACTGAAGCTTTCTTT
cdr3_aa: CASSLVGSSRGTEAFF

v_call: TRBV4-2
clone_size: once
d_call: NA
j_call: TRBJ1-3
cdr3_nt: TGTGCCAGCAGCCAAGTGTGGACGGACTCTGGAAACACCATATATTTT
cdr3_aa: CASSQVWTDSGNTIYF

v_call: TRBV5-1
clone_size: NA
d_call: TRBD1
j_call: TRBJ1-1
cdr3_nt: TGCGCCAGTAACCGGGACAGGGGAATGAACACTGAAGCTTTCTTT
cdr3_aa: CASNRDRGMNTEAFF

v_call: TRBV2
clone_size: NA
d_call: NA
j_call: TRBJ1-5
cdr3_nt: TGTGCCAGCAGTGAGGGGGCTCTTAGCCATTTT
cdr3_aa: CASSEGALSHF

v_call: TRBV12-3/TRBV12-4
clone_size: few
d_call: NA
j_call: TRBJ1-1
cdr3_nt: TGTGCCAGCAGTTCGGGTTCTGAAGCTTTCTTT
cdr3_aa: CASSSGSEAFF

v_call: TRBV5-6
clone_size: NA
d_call: TRBD1
j_call: TRBJ1-5
cdr3_nt: TGTGCCAGCAGCTACGGACAGGGGGCGGGTCAGCCCCAGCATTTT
cdr3_aa: CASSYGQGAGQPQHF

v_call: TRBV6-4
clone_size: NA
d_call: NA
j_call: TRBJ2-7
cdr3_nt: TGTGCCAGCAGTGACCATAGCTGGAACGGACCCTACGAGCAGTACTTC
cdr3_aa: CASSDHSWNGPYEQYF

v_call: TRBV20-1
clone_size: NA
d_call: NA
j_call: TRBJ1-1
cdr3_nt: TGCAGTGCTAGTAATCCAACGGGAACTCACACTGAAGCTTTCTTT
cdr3_aa: CSASNPTGTHTEAFF

v_call: TRBV13
clone_size: NA
d_call: TRBD2
j_call: TRBJ2-3
cdr3_nt: TGTGCCAGCAGCTTAGACCAGCGGGGGGGCCTAACGCAGTATTTT
cdr3_aa: CASSLDQRGGLTQYF

v_call: TRBV2
clone_size: once
d_call: TRBD2
j_call: TRBJ2-1
cdr3_nt: TGTGCCAGCAGTGAATCCCGGTGGACTAGCGGGGCCTATGAGCAGTTCTTC
cdr3_aa: CASSESRWTSGAYEQFF

v_call: TRBV11-3
clone_size: NA
d_call: TRBD1
j_call: TRBJ2-7
cdr3_nt: TGTGCCAGCAGCCGAGCCGGGACAGGGGCCTACGAGCAGTACTTC
cdr3_aa: CASSRAGTGAYEQYF

v_call: TRBV18
clone_size: NA
d_call: NA
j_call: TRBJ2-1
cdr3_nt: TGTGCCAGCTCGGTAGAGGGAGCCTACAATGAGCAGTTCTTC
cdr3_aa: CASSVEGAYNEQFF

v_call: TRBV18
clone_size: NA
d_call: NA
j_call: TRBJ2-7
cdr3_nt: TGTGCCAGCTCACCACAGGTCTCCTACGAGCAGTACTTC
cdr3_aa: CASSPQVSYEQYF

v_call: TRBV7-8
clone_size: NA
d_call: NA
j_call: TRBJ2-1
cdr3_nt: TGTGCCAGCAGCCGTTGGGGGCTCCCGGTCCATGAGCAGTTCTTC
cdr3_aa: CASSRWGLPVHEQFF

v_call: TRBV18
clone_size: NA
d_call: NA
j_call: TRBJ1-2
cdr3_nt: TGTGCCAGCTCACCACCCCCGTCAGCGCCCTATGGCTACACCTTC
cdr3_aa: CASSPPPSAPYGYTF

v_call: TRBV9
clone_size: NA
d_call: TRBD1
j_call: TRBJ2-5
cdr3_nt: TGTGCCAGCAGCGTAGACAGGGGGGCCCAAGAGACCCAGTACTTC
cdr3_aa: CASSVDRGAQETQYF

v_call: TRBV6-5
clone_size: NA
d_call: NA
j_call: TRBJ2-3
cdr3_nt: TGTGCCAGCAGTTACGATCTGAGGGATACGCAGTATTTT
cdr3_aa: CASSYDLRDTQYF

v_call: TRBV10-3
clone_size: NA
d_call: TRBD1
j_call: TRBJ1-2
cdr3_nt: TGTGCCATCAGTGAGACAATCTCGACAGGGAATGGCTACACCTTC
cdr3_aa: CAISETISTGNGYTF

v_call: TRBV10-3
clone_size: NA
d_call: NA
j_call: TRBJ1-2
cdr3_nt: TGTGCCATCAGTGAGTCGCGAGGAGGCTATGGCTACACCTTC
cdr3_aa: CAISESRGGYGYTF

v_call: TRBV18
clone_size: NA
d_call: NA
j_call: TRBJ2-2
cdr3_nt: TGTGCCAGCTCACCAACGACCGGGGAGCTGTTTTTT
cdr3_aa: CASSPTTGELFF

v_call: TRBV6-1
clone_size: once
d_call: NA
j_call: TRBJ1-2
cdr3_nt: TGTGCCAGCAGTGATGGGACTAACTATGGCTACACCTTC
cdr3_aa: CASSDGTNYGYTF

v_call: TRBV6-6
clone_size: NA
d_call: TRBD1
j_call: TRBJ2-3
cdr3_nt: TGTGCCAGCAGCCGGGAGACAGGGGGAGATACGCAGTATTTT
cdr3_aa: CASSRETGGDTQYF

v_call: TRBV12-3/TRBV12-4
clone_size: few
d_call: NA
j_call: TRBJ1-1
cdr3_nt: TGTGCCAGCAGCCTGGGGGGGATACAAGAAGCTTTCTTT
cdr3_aa: CASSLGGIQEAFF

v_call: TRBV4-1
clone_size: once
d_call: TRBD1
j_call: TRBJ1-2
cdr3_nt: TGCGCCAGCAGCCAAGAAGGGACAGTCTATGGCTACACCTTC
cdr3_aa: CASSQEGTVYGYTF

v_call: TRBV10-3
clone_size: NA
d_call: NA
j_call: TRBJ2-2
cdr3_nt: TGTGCCACCCACCCTCGGGGGCTGAACACCGGGGAGCTGTTTTTT
cdr3_aa: CATHPRGLNTGELFF

v_call: TRBV15
clone_size: NA
d_call: NA
j_call: TRBJ2-7
cdr3_nt: TGTGCCACCAGCAGAGGCTTGGGTGGAGAGCAGTACTTC
cdr3_aa: CATSRGLGGEQYF

v_call: TRBV6-5
clone_size: NA
d_call: TRBD1
j_call: TRBJ2-7
cdr3_nt: TGTGCCAGCAGTCCCGGGACAGGCAACTACGAGCAGTACTTC
cdr3_aa: CASSPGTGNYEQYF

v_call: TRBV19
clone_size: NA
d_call: NA
j_call: TRBJ1-5
cdr3_nt: TGTGCCAGTAGTGAGACAGCGGTTAGCAATCAGCCCCAGCATTTT
cdr3_aa: CASSETAVSNQPQHF

v_call: TRBV18
clone_size: NA
d_call: TRBD1
j_call: TRBJ2-5
cdr3_nt: TGTGCCAGCTCACGGAATCAGGGGGCAAAGGGTCAAGAGACCCAGTACTTC
cdr3_aa: CASSRNQGAKGQETQYF

v_call: TRBV28
clone_size: once
d_call: TRBD2
j_call: TRBJ2-3
cdr3_nt: TGTGCCAGCAGTTCCTTAGCGGGAGCGGGCACAGATACGCAGTATTTT
cdr3_aa: CASSSLAGAGTDTQYF

v_call: TRBV7-9
clone_size: NA
d_call: NA
j_call: TRBJ2-4
cdr3_nt: TGTGCCAGCAGCGGCTCACAGGGCCGGGACATTCAGTACTTC
cdr3_aa: CASSGSQGRDIQYF

v_call: TRBV2
clone_size: NA
d_call: TRBD1
j_call: TRBJ1-1
cdr3_nt: TGTGCCAGCAGTCCGGGACAGCCGAACACTGAAGCTTTCTTT
cdr3_aa: CASSPGQPNTEAFF

v_call: TRBV27
clone_size: NA
d_call: NA
j_call: TRBJ1-6
cdr3_nt: TGTGCCAGCAGTTTATGGGGCATTAATTCACCCCTCCACTTT
cdr3_aa: CASSLWGINSPLHF

v_call: TRBV3-1/TRBV3-2
clone_size: NA
d_call: NA
j_call: TRBJ1-2
cdr3_nt: TGTGCCAGCAGCCAAGATCCATCCGGATACACCGGGATCTTAAACTATGGCTACACCTTC
cdr3_aa: CASSQDPSGYTGILNYGYTF

v_call: TRBV3-1/TRBV3-2
clone_size: NA
d_call: NA
j_call: TRBJ1-1
cdr3_nt: TGTGCCAGCAGCCAAGTTGGGACATCCTCTGGGGCTTTCTTT
cdr3_aa: CASSQVGTSSGAFF

v_call: TRBV6-5
clone_size: NA
d_call: NA
j_call: TRBJ1-6
cdr3_nt: TGTGCCAGCAAAGATGACTTCGGGAATTCACCCCTCCACTTT
cdr3_aa: CASKDDFGNSPLHF

v_call: TRBV6-1
clone_size: NA
d_call: NA
j_call: TRBJ1-5
cdr3_nt: TGTGCCGCTCGGGAGGGCTGGGTCAATCAGCCCCAGCATTTT
cdr3_aa: CAAREGWVNQPQHF

v_call: TRBV27
clone_size: NA
d_call: NA
j_call: TRBJ2-1
cdr3_nt: TGTGCCAGCGGCGGGGATGAGCAGTTCTTC
cdr3_aa: CASGGDEQFF

v_call: TRBV7-2
clone_size: NA
d_call: TRBD2
j_call: TRBJ2-1
cdr3_nt: TGTGCCAGCAGCTTAAAAGCGGGGATCAATGAGCAGTTCTTC
cdr3_aa: CASSLKAGINEQFF

v_call: TRBV28
clone_size: NA
d_call: TRBD1
j_call: TRBJ1-4
cdr3_nt: TGTGCCAGCAGACAGGGGGACGAAAAACTGTTTTTT
cdr3_aa: CASRQGDEKLFF

v_call: TRBV13
clone_size: NA
d_call: NA
j_call: TRBJ2-3
cdr3_nt: TGTGCCAGCAGCCCCGGGTCGCGTAGAGATACGCAGTATTTT
cdr3_aa: CASSPGSRRDTQYF

v_call: TRBV5-5
clone_size: NA
d_call: NA
j_call: TRBJ1-2
cdr3_nt: TGTGCCAGCAGCTTGATGTGCCTGGATGGCTACACCTTC
cdr3_aa: CASSLMCLDGYTF

v_call: TRBV18
clone_size: NA
d_call: TRBD2
j_call: TRBJ2-5
cdr3_nt: TGTGCCAGCTCACCACAAGTTTCGGGAGGCCAAGAGACCCAGTACTTC
cdr3_aa: CASSPQVSGGQETQYF

v_call: TRBV10-3
clone_size: NA
d_call: NA
j_call: TRBJ2-7
cdr3_nt: TGTGCCATCAGGGATACGGGGGACGGCTACGAGCAGTACTTC
cdr3_aa: CAIRDTGDGYEQYF

v_call: TRBV5-1
clone_size: NA
d_call: NA
j_call: TRBJ2-7
cdr3_nt: TGCGCCAGCAGCACCCGACAGCCAGGGACCTACGAGCAGTACTTC
cdr3_aa: CASSTRQPGTYEQYF

v_call: TRBV18
clone_size: NA
d_call: TRBD1
j_call: TRBJ2-3
cdr3_nt: TGTGCCAGCTCACTAGGGACAGGGAGGACAGATACGCAGTATTTT
cdr3_aa: CASSLGTGRTDTQYF

v_call: TRBV3-1/TRBV3-2
clone_size: NA
d_call: TRBD1
j_call: TRBJ2-3
cdr3_nt: TGTGCCAGCAGCCAAGGTGGACGGGACAGGGACCAGTATTTT
cdr3_aa: CASSQGGRDRDQYF